The clone carrying this TCR beta chain was counted only a few times. What it binds is not known. The sample comes from a study of CD8 T cells in ankylosing spondylitis. Study results and caveats: Earlier authors reported some of these motif variants in reactive arthritis synovial fluid and blood. Disease-linked clones bore a CD8+ phenotype, appearing relatively rarely in peripheral blood. Within ankylosing spondylitis blood, a TCR beta motif made up of eight highly homologous variants appeared to be characteristic.

Germline CDR1 MNHNS, CDR2 SASEGT. J lost 6 bases, V lost 7 bases, and 16 bases had no gene match. The length of the CDR3 is 17 residues. With molecular barcodes, quantitative 5'-RACE was used to make the TCR beta libraries. MiXCR, run by TCRdb on the 5' RACE reads, gives a single entry per CDR3 protein. In the table there are about 390,000 distinct CDR3 sequences, 20% to 25% of which are singletons. This TCR derives from a male donor with ankylosing spondylitis. V is TRBV6-1 and J is TRBJ2-1, with 9 bases lining up with TRBD2. The material sequenced was blood, either unsorted or a sorted T cell fraction (not recorded which). The DNA of the CDR3 is TGTGCCAGCACTATCGCCGGGGCGGGAGGGCCCGGCAATGAGCAGTTCTTC. This sequence encodes CASTIAGAGGPGNEQFF.